The clone carrying this TCR beta chain appeared many times. What it recognizes is unknown. Noted time point: persistent/refractory GD, antithyroid drugs over 5 years with positive TRAb. Generation of the TCR library employed RNA extracted from PBMCs. In each case, Graves' disease was diagnosed per American Thyroid Association guidelines. This specimen belongs to a study of regulatory T cells in long-lasting Graves disease. Study outcomes and limitations: Under persistent disease, TRBV28, TRBJ1-2 and TRBJ2-5 were used preferentially.

Construction of TCR beta libraries relied on iRepertoire HTBI primers and on Arm-PCR targeting CDR3 regions. Each CDR3 protein gets one entry after TCRdb re-called the multiplex PCR reads with MiXCR. There are roughly 500,000 distinct CDR3 sequences in the sample; more than 20% occur only once, and 7% to 9.5% lies in the top ten. The V and J ends lost 8 bases and 4 bases respectively, with 11 bases between them. From germline, CDR1 is SQVTM and CDR2 ANQGSEA. This CDR3 comprises 11 residues. The chain couples TRBV29-1 to TRBJ1-1; D not certain. This sample comprised peripheral blood mononuclear cells (PBMCs), obtained when the disease was refractory, from a patient treated with antithyroid drugs. This receptor was identified in a female donor with Graves disease. As DNA, the CDR3 is TGCAGCCCACAGTTATCCACTGAAGCTTTCTTT. This encodes CSPQLSTEAFF. Using reference TRBV29-1 and TRBJ1-1 for the parts outside the CDR3, the full variable domain is SAVISQKPSRDICQRGTSLTIQCQVDSQVTMMFWYRQQPGQSLTLIATANQGSEATYESGFVIDKFPISRPNLTFSTLTVSNMSPEDSSIYLCSPQLSTEAFFGQGTRLTVV.